What follows are 12 T cell receptor beta chains derived from one specimen sequenced in a study of T cells in localized non-small cell lung cancer. TCRdb's copy holds only in-frame clones and misses some; the assay was immunoSEQ multiplex PCR. The sample records 35,000 or so clones, approximately 88% being singletons. The source material was peripheral blood, sampled before any cancer treatment. The source is a woman aged 35 to 70 with stage I lung adenocarcinoma.

The genes are TRBV19 and TRBJ1-1; perhaps TRBD1 as D (6 bases). The CDR3 runs 13 residues. CDR1 is LNHDA and CDR2 is SQIVND in the germline V gene (reference sequence). Trimming left V 6 bases short and J 8 bases short, with 16 bases between. CDR3 region: CASRQGMQGEAFF. CDR3 sequence (DNA): TGTGCCAGTAGGCAGGGTATGCAGGGGGAAGCTTTCTTT.

V and J are TRBV7-2 and TRBJ1-1, with TRBD1 matching over 9 bases. This CDR3 comprises 16 residues. The ends lost 5 bases at V and 4 bases at J; junction bases unmatched: 11. Germline loops: CDR1 SGHTA, CDR2 FQGNSA. The CDR3: CASSLNTGGASTEAFF. The CDR3 bases are TGTGCCAGCAGCCTCAACACAGGGGGCGCGTCCACTGAAGCTTTCTTT. Full variable domain (rest looked up from reference TRBV7-2 and TRBJ1-1): GAGVSQSPSNKVTEKGKDVELRCDPISGHTALYWYRQSLGQGLEFLIYFQGNSAPDKSGLPSDRFSAERTGGSVSTLTIQRTQQEDSAVYLCASSLNTGGASTEAFFGQGTRLTVV.

The chain combines TRBV27 with TRBJ2-7; TRBD1 matches 9 bases. This CDR3 has 14 amino acids. CDR1 and CDR2 from the germline V gene are MNHEY and SMNVEV (reference sequence). V trimming: 6 bases; J trimming: 2 bases; junction bases outside the gene matches: 5. DNA of the CDR3: TGTGCCAGCAGCTGGAGGACAGGGGCCTACGAGCAGTACTTC. This translates into CASSWRTGAYEQYF.

This clone was recorded a few times. The rearrangement uses TRBV5-1 and TRBJ2-2, with D uncertain. CDR1 SGHRS and CDR2 YFSETQ come from the germline V gene. This CDR3 has 13 amino acids. The ends were cut back, 1 base at V and 3 bases at J, with 4 bases in the middle. In DNA, the CDR3 is TGCGCCAGCAGCTTGCTTTACACCGGGGAGCTGTTTTTT. This sequence encodes CASSLLYTGELFF.

This clone was counted only a few times. V gene TRBV19 combines with J gene TRBJ1-2, with 9 positions matching TRBD1. There are 12 residues in the CDR3. V lost 4 bases to trimming and J lost 10 bases; unmatched junction nucleotides: 4. The germline CDR1 and CDR2 sequences are LNHDA and SQIVND (reference sequence). CDR3: CASSTGQGTYTF. The CDR3, as DNA: TGTGCCAGTAGTACAGGACAGGGGACCTACACCTTC. Based on the CDR3 plus reference TRBV19 and TRBJ1-2, the full variable domain is DGGITQSPKYLFRKEGQNVTLSCEQNLNHDAMYWYRQDPGQGLRLIYYSQIVNDFQKGDIAEGYSVSREKKESFPLTVTSAQKNPTAFYLCASSTGQGTYTFGSGTRLTVV.

This CDR3 is CASSRGPVDEQYF. In DNA form, the CDR3 reads TGTGCCAGCAGCCGCGGGCCGGTCGACGAGCAGTACTTC. The rearrangement uses TRBV5-8 and TRBJ2-7, with D possibly TRBD2 on 5 matching bases. CDR1 is SGHTS and CDR2 is YDEGEE in the germline V gene. V was shortened by 4 bases and J by 5 bases, with 13 bases between the two germline ends. The CDR3 extends over 13 amino acids.

The chain has TRBV2 and TRBJ1-5, with unresolved D. CDR1 and CDR2 from the germline V gene are SNHLY and FYNNEI. V was cut by 2 bases and J by 4 bases, with 18 bases left in between. The length of the CDR3 is 17 residues. The chain's CDR3 is CASSESVVGLGNQPQHF. The CDR3 DNA sequence: TGTGCCAGCAGTGAATCCGTGGTTGGCTTAGGAAATCAGCCCCAGCATTTT.

This chain links TRBV19 with TRBJ1-4; the D is unclear. This CDR3 region has 14 residues. Trimming removed 5 bases at V and 0 bases at J, with 7 bases between. The V gene's germline CDR1 is LNHDA and CDR2 SQIVND (reference sequence). Here the CDR3 reads CASSLGATNEKLFF. DNA of the CDR3: TGTGCCAGTAGTCTTGGTGCAACTAATGAAAAACTGTTTTTT.

The gene calls are TRBV5-1 and TRBJ1-1; D is unclear. Germline CDR1 SGHRS, CDR2 YFSETQ. This CDR3 contains 16 residues. The V end was cut by 1 base, the J end by 1 base, with 14 bases between. In nucleotides, the CDR3 is TGCGCCAGCAGCTTGTTGCCCTCGGTGGCGAACACTGAAGCTTTCTTT. Translating it yields CASSLLPSVANTEAFF.

This rearrangement joins TRBV7-3 to TRBJ2-3; no definite D call. Between the trimmed V and J ends, which lost 2 bases and 5 bases, there was a span of 11 bases. The V gene's germline CDR1 is SGHTA and CDR2 FQGTGA. The CDR3 runs to 14 residues. CDR3 nucleotide sequence: TGTGCCAGCAGCTTATATTCCTGGGGAGATACGCAGTATTTT. Translation: CASSLYSWGDTQYF.

This chain links TRBV19 with TRBJ1-1; unclear D gene. The CDR3 is 15 residues long. The V gene lost 1 base and the J gene lost 4 bases, with 13 bases spanning the gap. The germline V gene encodes CDR1 LNHDA and CDR2 SQIVND (reference sequence). CDR3 nucleotides: TGTGCCAGTAGTATAGTCCCCGGTAGCGGCACTGAAGCTTTCTTT. Translated: CASSIVPGSGTEAFF. Variable domain in full (rest from reference TRBV19 and TRBJ1-1): DGGITQSPKYLFRKEGQNVTLSCEQNLNHDAMYWYRQDPGQGLRLIYYSQIVNDFQKGDIAEGYSVSREKKESFPLTVTSAQKNPTAFYLCASSIVPGSGTEAFFGQGTRLTVV.

This chain links TRBV27 with TRBJ1-2; D is ambiguous. V lost 0 bases to trimming and J lost 1 base, with 18 bases between them. The germline gives CDR1 MNHEY, CDR2 SMNVEV (reference sequence). The CDR3 extends over 18 amino acids. The CDR3 loop reads CASSLSIGYLGINYGYTF. The CDR3 DNA follows: TGTGCCAGCAGTTTATCGATAGGATATCTGGGGATTAACTATGGCTACACCTTC.